Shown below are 21 T cell receptor beta chains from a single sample sequenced in a study of T cells in Graves' hyperthyroidism and ophthalmopathy. Researchers took RNA transcripts and amplified the TCR beta CDR3 regions from them. TCR CDR3 regions were first amplified by RT-PCR with HTBI primers. From the multiplex PCR reads, TCRdb called clonotypes with MiXCR, one entry per CDR3 protein. The sample has about 350,000 distinct CDR3 sequences, around 13% seen once; the top ten hold 34%. Sequenced input: blood. The receptor source for this set is a woman between 40 and 55 years old with Graves' ophthalmopathy.

This chain connects TRBV29-1 to TRBJ2-5; D is uncertain. Germline V gene data show CDR1 as SQVTM and CDR2 as ANQGSEA. V lost 4 bases and J 1 base, leaving 13 bases between the germline ends. The CDR3 runs to 14 residues. The chain's CDR3 is CSVGTNGAQETQYF. CDR3 bases: TGCAGCGTTGGAACTAACGGAGCCCAAGAGACCCAGTACTTC.

This clonotype was picked up many times. The chain employs TRBV7-2 and TRBJ2-7; D is unclear. This CDR3 contains 13 residues. Germline V CDR1 and CDR2: SGHTA, FQGNSA. V was pared by 5 bases and J by 3 bases, with 11 bases between. CDR3 sequence: CASSVGSVYEQYF. The CDR3 bases are TGTGCCAGCAGCGTGGGGTCGGTCTACGAGCAGTACTTC.

On this clonotype: This may come from a read error, since a much larger clone is one base off. The gene calls are TRBV28 and TRBJ1-2; unclear D gene. Germline-derived CDR1 and CDR2 are MDHEN and SYDVKM. CDR3 length: 16 residues. The CDR3 DNA reads TGTGCCAGCAGTCCGCGCCCCCGGGTCTTACTCTATGGCTGCACCTTC. Translated: CASSPRPRVLLYGCTF.

CDR3 residues: CASSQDFGRGNSPLHF. CDR3 sequence (DNA): TGTGCCAGCAGCCAAGATTTCGGCAGGGGAAATTCACCCCTCCACTTT. This chain uses TRBV3-1 with TRBJ1-6; a weak D match, TRBD1 (6 bases). Germline CDR1 LGHDT, CDR2 YNNKEL (reference sequence). With 0 bases removed from V and 7 bases from J, the gap between germline ends came to 13 bases. This CDR3 is 16 amino acids long.

This clonotype has ten or more counts. The V call is TRBV12-3 or TRBV12-4, the J call TRBJ2-3, with 12 bases identical to TRBD2. The CDR3 is 17 residues long. The V and J ends lost 3 bases and 4 bases, in that order; junction bases with no gene match: 8. CDR3 amino acids: CASSLTSGRFLADTQYF. The CDR3 DNA reads TGTGCCAGCAGTTTGACTAGCGGGAGATTTCTAGCAGATACGCAGTATTTT.

At least ten counts were recorded for this clonotype. This rearrangement joins TRBV6-1 to TRBJ1-2; D gene uncertain. The germline gives CDR1 MNHNS, CDR2 SASEGT. This CDR3 is 15 amino acids long. With 5 bases removed from V and 6 bases from J, the gap between germline ends came to 19 bases. The CDR3 region has the DNA TGTGCCAGCAGTCACCAAGGGAGACCCTTAAATGGCTACACCTTC. It is translated as CASSHQGRPLNGYTF.

Concerning this clonotype itself: This may arise from a read error, as a much more abundant clone is one base away. V is TRBV11-3 and J is TRBJ2-7; 7 bases fit TRBD2. The CDR3 is made up of 14 amino acids. Germline CDR1 and CDR2: SGHNT and YENEEA. The trim removed 8 bases at V and 3 bases at J, leaving 10 bases unmatched. The CDR3 protein is CASQSGARFYEQYF. DNA for the CDR3: TGTGCCAGCCAGAGCGGGGCCCGCTTCTACGAGCAGTACTTC.

The chain joins TRBV20-1 to TRBJ2-2, with 8 bases lining up with TRBD2. This CDR3 is 16 amino acids long. The V gene's germline CDR1 is DFQATT and CDR2 SNEGSKA (reference sequence). V shed 1 base, J shed 7 bases, and the junction held 11 bases outside the gene matches. The CDR3 coding sequence is TGCAGTGCTAGAGTGTTCGGGGGGGCATTGGGCGGGGAGCTGTTTTTT. Encoded protein: CSARVFGGALGGELFF.

This clonotype showed up many times. The chain is built from TRBV13 and TRBJ1-1; D not resolved. The CDR3 totals 14 residues. V dropped 4 bases and J dropped 4 bases, with 13 bases sitting between them. Germline V gene data show CDR1 as PRHDT and CDR2 as FYEKMQ (reference sequence). This CDR3 is CASSSQDTTTEAFF. CDR3 nucleotides: TGTGCCAGCAGCTCCCAAGACACGACCACTGAAGCTTTCTTT.

At least ten counts were recorded for this clonotype. The CDR3 DNA reads as TGTGCCAGCAGAGTTAACAGGCCCTCCTACTATGGCTACACCTTC. Its protein is CASRVNRPSYYGYTF. This rearrangement joins TRBV2 to TRBJ1-2, with D possibly matching TRBD1 (5 bases). V lost 6 bases to trimming and J lost 3 bases, with 17 bases between them. CDR3 length: 15 residues. The germline CDR1 and CDR2 sequences are SNHLY and FYNNEI. Drawing the rest from reference TRBV2 and TRBJ1-2, the complete variable domain is EPEVTQTPSHQVTQMGQEVILRCVPISNHLYFYWYRQILGQKVEFLVSFYNNEISEKSEIFDDQFSVERPDGSNFTLKIRSTKLEDSAMYFCASRVNRPSYYGYTFGSGTRLTVV.

The CDR3 reads CASNLAGDYTEAFF. CDR3 bases: TGTGCCAGCAATCTAGCGGGAGACTACACTGAAGCTTTCTTT. The chain couples TRBV12-3 or TRBV12-4 to TRBJ1-1; the D is unclear. There are 14 residues in the CDR3. V was cut by 7 bases and J by 3 bases, with 15 bases left in between.

On this clonotype itself: A much more abundant neighbour one base away suggests this may be a read error. The CDR3 spells CASSPRDRANSGNTIYF. The CDR3 coding sequence is TGTGCCAGCAGTCCCCGGGACAGGGCGAACTCTGGAAACACCATATATTTT. This chain uses TRBV6-1 with TRBJ1-3, with 9 positions matching TRBD1. The CDR3 has 17 amino acids. The trim removed 5 bases at V and 0 bases at J, leaving 8 bases unmatched. Germline-derived CDR1 and CDR2 are MNHNS and SASEGT.

This clonotype was seen at least ten times. The chain links TRBV28 to TRBJ2-5; 7 nucleotides align to TRBD1. This CDR3 is built from 15 residues. V dropped 8 bases and J dropped 1; count of bases not matched to a gene: 10. Germline-derived CDR1 and CDR2 are MDHEN and SYDVKM. The chain's CDR3 is CASRTARTGQETQYF. For the CDR3, the DNA is TGTGCCAGCCGTACGGCAAGGACAGGCCAAGAGACCCAGTACTTC. The full variable domain, with the rest looked up from reference TRBV28 and TRBJ2-5, is DVKVTQSSRYLVKRTGEKVFLECVQDMDHENMFWYRQDPGLGLRLIYFSYDVKMKEKGDIPEGYSVSREKKERFSLILESASTNQTSMYLCASRTARTGQETQYFGPGTRLLVL.

This clonotype was counted ten times or more. V gene TRBV7-2 combines with J gene TRBJ2-7, with 7 bases matching TRBD1. Germline V lookup: CDR1 SGHTA, CDR2 FQGNSA. Germline trimming cut 5 bases from V and 6 bases from J; bases unmatched to any gene: 4. This CDR3 spans 12 amino acids. Here the CDR3 reads CASSLNRGEQYF. In DNA, the CDR3 is TGTGCCAGCAGCCTAAACAGGGGCGAGCAGTACTTC.

This clonotype was recorded many times. The V and J genes are TRBV7-9 and TRBJ1-2; D gene uncertain. From germline, CDR1 is SEHNR and CDR2 FQNEAQ (reference sequence). Trimming took off 4 bases at V and 2 bases at J, with 5 bases between the two ends. The CDR3 has 12 residues. The chain's CDR3 is CASSSENYGYTF. The CDR3 DNA sequence: TGTGCCAGCAGCTCAGAGAACTATGGCTACACCTTC.

The gene calls are TRBV13 and TRBJ1-5, with D unclear. This CDR3 contains 11 residues. Per germline, CDR1 PRHDT and CDR2 FYEKMQ (reference sequence). With 4 bases removed from V and 9 bases from J, the gap between germline ends came to 7 bases. CDR3 sequence: CASSSTTPQHF. Here the CDR3 DNA reads TGTGCCAGCAGCTCCACAACGCCCCAGCATTTT.

This clonotype was counted at least ten times. The chain uses TRBV5-1 and TRBJ2-3; TRBD1 agrees at 8 bases. This CDR3 contains 19 residues. The trim removed 0 bases at V and 3 bases at J, leaving 15 bases unmatched. The germline CDR1 and CDR2 sequences are SGHRS and YFSETQ. CDR3 coding DNA: TGCGCCAGCAGCTTGGCCTTCCTGACAGGGGATGGGAGAACAGATACGCAGTATTTT. It translates to CASSLAFLTGDGRTDTQYF.

This clonotype was seen repeatedly, ten times or more. V is TRBV2 and J is TRBJ1-5; 10 bases fit TRBD1. The CDR3 runs to 14 residues. Germline-derived CDR1 and CDR2 are SNHLY and FYNNEI. With V trimmed by 5 bases and J by 6 bases, 4 bases remained unmatched. CDR3 nucleotides: TGTGCCAGCAGTCGGGGACAGGGGTCTCAGCCCCAGCATTTT. Translating gives CASSRGQGSQPQHF.

The chain joins TRBV7-9 to TRBJ2-1; D gene unclear. The CDR3 extends over 11 amino acids. Trimming cost V 5 bases and J 5 bases, with 4 bases left between them. Germline V gene lookup returns CDR1 SEHNR and CDR2 FQNEAQ (reference sequence). For the CDR3, the DNA is TGTGCCAGCAGCCGGGACAATGAGCAGTTCTTC. This codes for CASSRDNEQFF.

Comment on this clonotype: An end of the junction does not agree with germline; a read error may underlie this. This chain joins TRBV30 and TRBJ1-1; D unclear. The germline gives CDR1 GTSNPN, CDR2 SVGIG (reference sequence). The CDR3 runs to 13 residues. CDR3 sequence reads: CAWGRVLNTEASF. CDR3 DNA sequence: TGTGCCTGGGGGAGGGTTTTGAACACTGAAGCTTCCTTT.

This clonotype was found many times. This chain joins TRBV20-1 and TRBJ2-7, with TRBD2 matching 9 bases. The length of the CDR3 is 14 residues. Germline V gene sequence: CDR1 DFQATT, CDR2 SNEGSKA (reference sequence). J gave up 4 bases and V 2 bases, and 6 bases lay outside the gene matches. The DNA of the CDR3 is TGCAGTGCTAGACGGCAGCTAGCGGGGTACGAGCAGTACTTC. This sequence encodes CSARRQLAGYEQYF.